The 20 T cell receptor delta chains reported below all come from one sample, sequenced in a study of γδ T cells in repeated Plasmodium falciparum infection. Bulk repertoires came from Vgamma9/Vdelta2+ or Vdelta2-negative gammadelta T cells flow-sorted from PBMC. TCRdb re-called the multiplex PCR reads using CATT. This table holds 75,000 to 95,000 delta-chain clones, approximately 0.92% found once. The sequencing sample was made of gamma-delta T cells from blood. These receptors were collected from a pool of human donors (malaria-infected and uninfected, not separated).

About this clone: The TCRdb record carries a much larger clone's protein, which differs from this DNA's translation at residue 8; a read error is the likely cause, and the protein listed here is the DNA translation. The J gene is TRDJ1, the V gene TRDV1, with 11 positions matching TRDD3. TCRdb supplies no J gene; here it was assigned by aligning the nucleotide sequence to germline. The CDR3 has 20 residues. CDR1 and CDR2 (germline): TSWWSYY, QGS. V shed 1 base, J shed 5 bases, and the junction held 18 bases outside the gene matches. The CDR3 nucleotides are TGTGCTCTTGGGGAACGTGAGGCGCAGTACTGGGGGATAACTGAAGATAAACTCATCTTT. It yields the protein CALGEREAQYWGITEDKLIF.

This clone has a count of ten or more. Translating this DNA gives a protein that differs at residue 8 from the TCRdb one, which belongs to a much larger clone; a read error is likely, and the protein shown is this translation. This CDR3 reads CACDTVGGVVGDHTDKLIF. The CDR3 DNA sequence: TGTGCCTGTGACACCGTGGGCGGTGTGGTGGGGGACCACACCGATAAACTCATCTTT. The rearrangement links TRDV2 to TRDJ1; 7 nucleotides match TRDD3. CDR1 and CDR2 from the germline V gene are GEAIGNYY and EKD. Trimming took 0 bases from V and 0 from J; bases not matched to a gene: 15. CDR3 length: 19 residues.

About this clone: This DNA's translation and the protein TCRdb lists, from a much larger clone, do not match at residue 12, likely due to a read error; the protein shown is translated from the DNA. The genes are TRDV2 and TRDJ1, with 10 bases fitting TRDD3. As TCRdb names no J gene, one was assigned here on the basis of a DNA match to germline. The germline gives CDR1 GEAIGNYY, CDR2 EKD. The CDR3 contains 16 residues. The CDR3 here is CACVNLGDMATEKLIF. The DNA for the CDR3 is TGTGCCTGTGTCAACCTGGGGGATATGGCGACCGAGAAACTCATCTTT.

At least ten counts were recorded for this clone. With only one base between it and a far larger clone, this is likely a read error. Other DNA sequences in the same sample also yield this CDR3. V usage is TRDV1 and J usage is TRDJ1; the D gene is possibly TRDD2 (5 bases). Here the J gene came from matching the DNA to germline, since TCRdb omits it. CDR1 and CDR2 from the germline V gene are TSWWSYY and QGS. The length of the CDR3 is 16 residues. Trimming removed 4 bases from V and 8 bases from J, with 23 bases in between. CDR3 DNA: TGTGCTCTTGGGGGACCGGGCGGGAACTTCCCCCACAAACTCATCTTT. Protein product: CALGGPGGNFPHKLIF.

By its share, this clone is medium-sized. The sample holds other DNA sequences that translate to the same CDR3. This rearrangement joins TRDV1 to TRDJ1, with TRDD3 matching 7 bases. The CDR3 contains 16 residues. From germline, CDR1 is TSWWSYY and CDR2 QGS. The junction had 7 bases not matched to a gene; V was cut back by 2 bases and J by 1 base. CDR3 region: CALGEEADTCTDKLIF. Written as DNA, the CDR3 is TGTGCTCTTGGGGAAGAGGCGGATACGTGCACCGATAAACTCATCTTT.

On this clone: TCRdb's listed protein matches a much larger clone and diverges from this DNA's translation at residue 3, likely through a read error; the protein shown comes from the DNA. As DNA, the CDR3 is TGTGCTCGTGGTGAAGCTGGCCTTCCTACGTGGTTGGGGGATATAGCCTGGGACACCCGACAGATGTTTTTC. This gives the protein CARGEAGLPTWLGDIAWDTRQMFF. The chain has TRDV1 and TRDJ3, with D perhaps being TRDD2 or TRDD3 (9 bases each). The V end lost 10 bases, the J end lost 2 bases, and 39 bases lay between the germline ends. Germline CDR1 TSWWSYY, CDR2 QGS. CDR3 length: 24 amino acids.

Only a few counts were recorded for this clone. TCRdb's protein for this DNA is that of a much larger clone and differs from the translation at residue 8, likely a read error; the protein shown is the DNA translation. The gene calls are TRDV2 and TRDJ3; TRDD3 is a possible D gene (6 bases). TCRdb records no J gene; here it was assigned by comparing the DNA to germline. Trimming removed 3 bases from V and 2 bases from J, with 34 bases in between. The CDR3 totals 24 residues. The germline V gene encodes CDR1 GEAIGNYY and CDR2 EKD. Written as DNA, the CDR3 is TGTGCCTGTGACCCCGGGTTCTCTAAGCGGTTTAAGGATACTATCACCTGGGACACCCGACAGATGTTTTTC. The encoded protein is CACDPGFSKRFKDTITWDTRQMFF.

This clone came up a few times. A read error likely explains this, since a far larger clone differs by one base. The identical CDR3 is also encoded by other nucleotide sequences in the sample. The CDR3 DNA reads as TGTGCCTGTGATACCGCCCCGGCACGTGGAGTGGGGGATACGACCTACCTACCTGGTAAACTCATCTTT. This gives the protein CACDTAPARGVGDTTYLPGKLIF. This chain joins TRDV2 and TRDJ1, with TRDD3 matching 11 bases. TCRdb carries no J gene annotation; the J gene was assigned here by matching the DNA with germline. Germline CDR1 GEAIGNYY, CDR2 EKD. Trimming at V came to 4 bases and at J to 7 bases, leaving 34 bases not matched to a gene. This CDR3 spans 23 amino acids.

This clone was observed a few times. TCRdb pairs this DNA with a much larger clone's protein that differs at residue 12, likely a read error; the protein shown was translated from the DNA. The chain is built from TRDV1 and TRDJ1; TRDD3 matches at 9 bases. TCRdb is silent on the J gene; assignment here came from matching the DNA to germline. The germline CDR1 and CDR2 sequences are TSWWSYY and QGS. The CDR3 runs to 16 residues. The CDR3 here is CALGSYWGTFTGKLIF. The CDR3 nucleotides read TGTGCTCTTGGGTCCTACTGGGGGACTTTTACCGGTAAACTCATCTTT.

This clone was counted a few times. This DNA translates differently at residue 5 from the TCRdb protein, which is that of a much larger clone; a read error is likely, and the protein shown is the DNA's own translation. This chain uses TRDV2 with TRDJ1, with 7 bases matching TRDD3. Here the J gene was assigned by germline matching of the DNA, as TCRdb has none. After removal of 3 bases from V and 0 bases from J, the junction contained 15 bases not matched to a gene. The CDR3 is 18 amino acids. Per the germline V gene, CDR1 is GEAIGNYY and CDR2 is EKD. CDR3 DNA: TGTGCCTGTGACGGTCTGGGGGGCCTCGACCCTTACACCGATAAACTCATCTTT. This translates into CACDGLGGLDPYTDKLIF.

Turning to this clone: With a far larger clone one base away, a read error is the likely cause. This sample includes further DNA sequences coding for the same CDR3. The gene calls are TRDV3 and TRDJ2; D might be TRDD3 (5 bases). CDR1 and CDR2 from the germline V gene are TVYSNPD and GDNSRS (reference sequence). The V and J ends lost 2 bases and 2 bases respectively, with 36 bases between them. The CDR3 has 22 amino acids. The CDR3, as DNA: TGTGCCTTTCGAACCCGGTCAGTAGGGAGATTGGGGTATGATCGATTGACAGCACAACTCTTCTTT. This sequence encodes CAFRTRSVGRLGYDRLTAQLFF.

This clone was seen repeatedly, ten times or more. The chain has TRDV2 and TRDJ1; perhaps TRDD3 as D (5 bases). CDR1 and CDR2 from the germline V gene are GEAIGNYY and EKD. The V end lost 3 bases, the J end lost 0 bases, and 16 bases lay between the germline ends. The CDR3 spans 16 residues. CDR3 in amino acids: CACDPLLVGDTDKLIF. In DNA, the CDR3 is TGTGCCTGTGACCCCTTACTGGTGGGCGACACCGATAAACTCATCTTT.

This clone has at least ten counts. It differs at one base from a far larger clone, so likely a read error. This sample includes further DNA sequences coding for the same CDR3. J is TRDJ1 and V is TRDV2, with a possible D match to TRDD3 (6 bases). As TCRdb names no J gene, one was assigned here on the basis of a DNA match to germline. The CDR3 loop spans 16 amino acids. V lost 3 bases and J 0 bases, leaving 16 bases between the germline ends. The germline V gene has CDR1 GEAIGNYY and CDR2 EKD. The CDR3 reads CACDALGGTYTDKLIF. CDR3 sequence (DNA): TGTGCCTGTGACGCCTTGGGGGGCACGTACACCGATAAACTCATCTTT.

This clone was seen at least ten times. Given a much more abundant clone one base away, this may be a read error. Other DNA sequences in the sample encode the same CDR3. The V gene call reads TRDV2; no J gene was called; the DNA was not used to check the table's D call, TRDD3. This CDR3 is built from 15 residues. Germline CDR1 is GEAIGNYY and CDR2 is EKD. The CDR3 coding sequence is TGTGCCTGTGACACCCTTGAGGGAGAGACCGATAAGCTCATCTTT. Protein product: CACDTLEGETDKLIF.

This clone has more than one count but fewer than ten. Translating this DNA gives a protein that differs at residue 6 from the TCRdb one, which belongs to a much larger clone; a read error is likely, and the protein shown is this translation. This rearrangement joins TRDV1 to TRDJ1; 9 positions agree with TRDD3. TCRdb records no J gene; here it was assigned by comparing the DNA to germline. CDR3 length equals 19 residues. V lost 1 base to trimming and J lost 2 bases; unmatched junction nucleotides: 14. Per germline, CDR1 TSWWSYY and CDR2 QGS. As DNA, the CDR3 is TGTGCTCTTGGGGAACCAAGAATGGCTACGGGGATACGGACCGATAAACTCATCTTT. This translates into CALGEPRMATGIRTDKLIF.

In this sample, this clone turned up many times. The chain employs TRDV1 and TRDJ1, with 8 positions matching TRDD3. Since TCRdb gives no J gene, matching the DNA to germline was used here to assign it. CDR3 length: 27 amino acids. CDR1 and CDR2 from the germline V gene are TSWWSYY and QGS. The J segment lost 0 bases and the V segment lost 9 bases, leaving 45 bases of the junction unmatched. The CDR3 region is CALGRLREARYTGGVLATVPYTDKLIF. CDR3 bases: TGTGCTCTGGGACGTTTGCGGGAGGCCCGCTATACTGGGGGTGTACTAGCGACAGTCCCGTACACCGATAAACTCATCTTT.

As regards this clone: It differs at one base from a far larger clone, so likely a read error. The sample holds other DNA sequences that translate to the same CDR3. The V and J genes are TRDV2 and TRDJ2, with TRDD3 matching over 10 bases. Germline matching of the DNA provided the J gene here, since TCRdb leaves it blank. The junction had 15 bases not matched to a gene; V was cut back by 1 base and J by 2 bases. CDR1 is GEAIGNYY and CDR2 is EKD in the germline V gene. There are 20 residues in the CDR3. CDR3 nucleotide sequence: TGTGCCTGTGACACTATCCCTACTGGGGGATTAATAGAGTTGACAGCACAACTCTTCTTT. Protein sequence: CACDTIPTGGLIELTAQLFF.

This clone showed up just a few times. TCRdb's protein for this DNA is that of a much larger clone and differs from the translation at residue 14, likely a read error; the protein shown is the DNA translation. The V gene is TRDV1, the J gene TRDJ1; 8 bases match TRDD3. The J gene, not given by TCRdb, was assigned here from a germline match of the nucleotide sequence. Germline loops: CDR1 TSWWSYY, CDR2 QGS. The CDR3 runs to 19 residues. Losses at the gene ends were 0 bases for V and 4 bases for J; bases not matched to a gene: 16. The chain's CDR3 is CALGELSIMGDYHDDKLIF. CDR3 in DNA: TGTGCTCTTGGGGAACTTTCAATTATGGGGGATTACCATGACGATAAACTCATCTTT.

Of note for this clone: TCRdb attributes to this sequence the protein of a much larger clone, which differs from the DNA translation at residue 5; a read error is likely, and the protein displayed is translated from the DNA. The chain uses TRDV2 and TRDJ1; 8 bases are a match to TRDD3. TCRdb leaves out the J gene; it was filled in here by matching the DNA to germline. The CDR3 loop spans 17 amino acids. Germline assignment: CDR1 GEAIGNYY and CDR2 EKD. With V trimmed by 3 bases and J by 0 bases, 11 bases remained unmatched. The CDR3, as DNA: TGTGCCTGTGACCCCGTACTGGGGGCTAGAAACACCGATAAACTCATCTTT. It translates to CACDPVLGARNTDKLIF.

This clone turned up a few times. TCRdb attributes to this sequence the protein of a much larger clone, which differs from the DNA translation at residue 12; a read error is likely, and the protein displayed is translated from the DNA. The chain combines TRDV1 with TRDJ1; TRDD3 matches 8 bases. TCRdb supplies no J gene; here it was assigned by aligning the nucleotide sequence to germline. CDR1 is TSWWSYY and CDR2 is QGS in the germline V gene. The CDR3 loop spans 22 amino acids. J gave up 0 bases and V 1 base, and 22 bases lay outside the gene matches. The CDR3 DNA is TGTGCTCTTGGGGAACAGGGATTAAAGCGAGGGATGGGGATACCGTACACCGATAAACTCATCTTT. It codes for CALGEQGLKRGMGIPYTDKLIF.